This TCR beta chain stems from a study of T-cell memory formation after mild COVID-19. Turning to the study itself: Clusters were largely donor specific. Study outcomes and limitations: Prior to infection, memory already included some responding clones, suggesting cross-reactive memory joined. CD8+ contracting clones occupied EMRA, while CD4+ ones occupied mainly CM and EM.

This clonotype showed up many times. As yet, its antigen is unknown. Amplification by 5'RACE using constant-segment primers produced TCR alpha and TCR beta cDNA libraries that carried sample barcodes and UMIs. TCRdb re-derived calls from the 5' RACE reads in MiXCR, one entry per CDR3 protein. This sample has hundreds of thousands of distinct CDR3 sequences; roughly 15% occur once, and the top ten carry roughly 21%. CDR3 length equals 14 residues. CDR1 is SGHRS and CDR2 is YFSETQ in the germline V gene. The germline V and J ends were trimmed by 0 bases and 1 base, with 7 bases remaining between them. This sequence was found in a man in his late teens or twenties who had mild COVID-19 (a few samples of this study predate the infection). Cell type and time point are not known. The sequencing input was PBMCs or a T cell subset sorted from them (not recorded which). This sequence joins TRBV5-1 and TRBJ1-1; D gene uncertain. CDR3 amino acids: CASSLEPTNTEAFF. CDR3 bases: TGCGCCAGCAGCTTGGAACCGACGAACACTGAAGCTTTCTTT.